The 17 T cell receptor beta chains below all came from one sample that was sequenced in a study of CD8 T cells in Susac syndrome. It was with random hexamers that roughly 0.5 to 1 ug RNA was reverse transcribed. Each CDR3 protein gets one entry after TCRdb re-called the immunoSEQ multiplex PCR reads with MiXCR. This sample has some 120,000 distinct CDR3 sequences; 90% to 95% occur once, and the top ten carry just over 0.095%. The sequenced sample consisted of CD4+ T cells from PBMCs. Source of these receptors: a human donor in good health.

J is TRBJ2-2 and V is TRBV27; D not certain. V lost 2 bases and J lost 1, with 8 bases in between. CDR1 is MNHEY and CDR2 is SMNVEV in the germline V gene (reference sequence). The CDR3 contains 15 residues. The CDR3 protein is CASSLRILNTGELFF. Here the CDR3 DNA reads TGTGCCAGCAGTTTAAGGATCTTGAACACCGGGGAGCTGTTTTTT.

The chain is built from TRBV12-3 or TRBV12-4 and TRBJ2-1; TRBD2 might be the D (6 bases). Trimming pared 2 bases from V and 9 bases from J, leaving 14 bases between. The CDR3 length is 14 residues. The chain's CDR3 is CASSLSAGRGEQFF. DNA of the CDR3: TGTGCCAGCAGTTTATCTGCGGGGCGCGGTGAGCAGTTCTTC.

The CDR3 spells CASSLAGANYEQYF. The DNA for the CDR3 is TGTGCCAGCAGTTTGGCAGGGGCAAATTACGAGCAGTACTTC. The gene calls are TRBV27 and TRBJ2-7; D perhaps matches TRBD1 (6 bases). The V end was cut by 3 bases, the J end by 4 bases, with 13 bases between. There are 14 residues in the CDR3. The germline CDR1 and CDR2 sequences are MNHEY and SMNVEV (reference sequence).

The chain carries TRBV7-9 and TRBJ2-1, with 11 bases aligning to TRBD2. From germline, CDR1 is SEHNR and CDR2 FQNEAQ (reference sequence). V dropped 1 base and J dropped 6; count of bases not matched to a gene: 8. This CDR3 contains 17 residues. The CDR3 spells CASSLEIAGGRTNEQFF. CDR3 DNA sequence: TGTGCCAGCAGCTTAGAGATAGCGGGAGGGCGGACCAATGAGCAGTTCTTC.

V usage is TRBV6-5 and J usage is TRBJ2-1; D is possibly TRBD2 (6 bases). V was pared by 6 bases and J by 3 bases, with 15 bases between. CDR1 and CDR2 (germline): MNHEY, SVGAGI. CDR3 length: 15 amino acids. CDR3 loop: CASSSHSRDYNEQFF. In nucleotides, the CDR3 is TGTGCCAGCAGCTCCCACTCGCGGGACTACAATGAGCAGTTCTTC.

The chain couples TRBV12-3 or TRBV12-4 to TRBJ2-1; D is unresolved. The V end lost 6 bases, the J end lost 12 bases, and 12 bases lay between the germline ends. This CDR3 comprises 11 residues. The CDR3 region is CASSARLAQFF. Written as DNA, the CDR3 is TGTGCCAGCAGCGCTAGACTGGCGCAGTTCTTC.

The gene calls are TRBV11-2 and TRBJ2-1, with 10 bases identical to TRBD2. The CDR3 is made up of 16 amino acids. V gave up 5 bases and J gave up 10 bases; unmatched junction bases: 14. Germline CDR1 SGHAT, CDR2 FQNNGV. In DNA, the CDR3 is TGTGCCAGCAGCCAGGGGGCGAGCGGGAGGGTCGGGGAGCAGTTCTTC. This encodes CASSQGASGRVGEQFF.

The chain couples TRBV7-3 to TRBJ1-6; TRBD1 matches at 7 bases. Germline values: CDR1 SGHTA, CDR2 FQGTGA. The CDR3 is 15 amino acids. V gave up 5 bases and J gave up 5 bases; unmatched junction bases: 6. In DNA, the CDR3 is TGTGCCAGCAGCACTGGGCAGGGGGATAATTCACCCCTCCACTTT. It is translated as CASSTGQGDNSPLHF.

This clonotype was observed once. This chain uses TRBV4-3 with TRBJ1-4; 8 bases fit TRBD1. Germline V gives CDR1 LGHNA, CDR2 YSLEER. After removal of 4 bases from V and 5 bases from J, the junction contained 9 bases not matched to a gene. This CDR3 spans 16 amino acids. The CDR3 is CASSPALQGANEKLFF. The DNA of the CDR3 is TGCGCCAGCAGCCCCGCTCTTCAGGGGGCAAATGAAAAACTGTTTTTT.

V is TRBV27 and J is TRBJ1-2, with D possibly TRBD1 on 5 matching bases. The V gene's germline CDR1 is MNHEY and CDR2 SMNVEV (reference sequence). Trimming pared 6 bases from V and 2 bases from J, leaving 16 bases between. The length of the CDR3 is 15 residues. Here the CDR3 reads CASRELDKGNYGYTF. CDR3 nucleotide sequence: TGTGCCAGCAGGGAGCTGGACAAAGGAAACTATGGCTACACCTTC.

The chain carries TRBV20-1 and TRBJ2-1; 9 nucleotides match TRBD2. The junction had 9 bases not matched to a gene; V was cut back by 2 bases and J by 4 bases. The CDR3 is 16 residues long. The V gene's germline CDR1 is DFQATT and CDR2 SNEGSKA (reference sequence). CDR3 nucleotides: TGCAGTGCTAGAACGTCTAGCGGGACCAATTACAATGAGCAGTTCTTC. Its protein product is CSARTSSGTNYNEQFF.

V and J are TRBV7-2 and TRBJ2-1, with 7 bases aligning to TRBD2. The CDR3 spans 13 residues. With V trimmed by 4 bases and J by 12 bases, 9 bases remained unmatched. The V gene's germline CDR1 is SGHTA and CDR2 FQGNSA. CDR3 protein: CASSSLAALGQFF. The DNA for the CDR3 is TGTGCCAGCAGCTCTCTAGCGGCACTCGGGCAGTTCTTC.

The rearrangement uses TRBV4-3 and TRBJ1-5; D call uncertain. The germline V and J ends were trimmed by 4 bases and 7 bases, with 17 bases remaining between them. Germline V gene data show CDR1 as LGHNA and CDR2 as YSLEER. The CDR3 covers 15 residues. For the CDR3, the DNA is TGCGCCAGCAGCCCCCAATATGAGGACGAACAGCCCCAGCATTTT. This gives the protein CASSPQYEDEQPQHF.

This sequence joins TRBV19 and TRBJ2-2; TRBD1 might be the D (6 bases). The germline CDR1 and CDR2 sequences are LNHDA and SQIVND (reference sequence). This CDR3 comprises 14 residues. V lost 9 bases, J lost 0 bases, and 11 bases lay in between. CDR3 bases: TGTGCCAGCAGGGACACCGCGAACACCGGGGAGCTGTTTTTT. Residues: CASRDTANTGELFF.

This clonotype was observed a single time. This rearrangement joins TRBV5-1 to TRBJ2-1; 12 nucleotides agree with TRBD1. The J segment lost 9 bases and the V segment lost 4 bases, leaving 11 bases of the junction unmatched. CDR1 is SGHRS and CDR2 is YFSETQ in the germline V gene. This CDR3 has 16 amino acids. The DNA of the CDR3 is TGCGCCAGCAGCAGCACGGGACAGGGGGCGTTGGGTGAGCAGTTCTTC. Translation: CASSSTGQGALGEQFF.

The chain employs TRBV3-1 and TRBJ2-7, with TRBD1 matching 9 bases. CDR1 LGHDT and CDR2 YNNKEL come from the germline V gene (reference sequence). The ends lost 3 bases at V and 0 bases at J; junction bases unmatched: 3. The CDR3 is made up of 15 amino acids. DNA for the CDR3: TGTGCCAGCAGCCATACGGGACAGGGCTCCTACGAGCAGTACTTC. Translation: CASSHTGQGSYEQYF.

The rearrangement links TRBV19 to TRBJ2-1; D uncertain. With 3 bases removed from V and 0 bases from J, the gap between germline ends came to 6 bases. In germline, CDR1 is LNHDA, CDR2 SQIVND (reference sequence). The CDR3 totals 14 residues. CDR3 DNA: TGTGCCAGTAGTATTGGCGGCTCCTACAATGAGCAGTTCTTC. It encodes CASSIGGSYNEQFF.